The text below deals with one T cell receptor beta chain. This clone was observed once. Which antigen it targets is not known. Per-base qualities were not stored, and no clone one base away is much larger. Whole blood was collected in K2EDTA tubes by collaborating institutions according to the institutions' own protocols. For TCRbeta analysis, collaborator samples were shipped as frozen whole blood, as isolated PBMCs, or as DNA extracted from either sample type. These data are taken from a study of blood T cell repertoires in COVID-19 (TCRdb year 2020). About the investigation overall: The collaborator samples originated in the United States, Italy and Spain and spanned the acute and convalescent phases of COVID-19. The prospective study material was composed of cDNA or gDNA derived from T cells, B-cell-depleted T cells, or PBMCs. Deeply sampled blood TCRbeta repertoires from subjects exposed to, actively infected with, or recovered from COVID-19 were included in the dataset. The repertoires were released in a freely available public database meant as a resource for research on the immune response to SARS-CoV-2. Samples were obtained from the ongoing ImmuneRACE study (first 160 participants) and from about 1,300 subjects provided by 6 global collaborators. Sample metadata almost always included a de-identified subject ID, COVID-19 status, age in years and sex. Where available, HLA class I and class II types were obtained from metadata supplied by the sample provider rather than from assay-based typing.

The paper as a whole reports these results and caveats: How much clinical and demographic metadata was included differed by source and by participant, and the metadata was provided uncurated.

V lost 4 bases and J lost 7 bases; the stretch between them is 7 bases long. The CDR3 runs 12 residues from the cysteine to the phenylalanine. The DNA shown is the 36-base CDR3, in frame from base 1. The germline V gene provides CDR1 KGHSH and CDR2 LQKENI. TCRbeta CDR3 regions were amplified from genomic DNA using the immunoSEQ Assay, a bias-controlled multiplex PCR. Under the source paper's analysis protocol: Nucleated cell counts per sample were estimated from amplification of reference gene primers within the assay. To quantify the absolute abundance of each unique TCRbeta CDR3 rearrangement, sequence reads were collapsed and filtered. Productive Simpson clonality was computed per sample as the square root of Simpson's diversity index over productive rearrangements. Not all clones reach the TCRdb copy of this immuneACCESS table, which keeps in-frame sequences only. Checked studies attribute under half of the gap to unresolved V genes and leave the rest unexplained. The V and J calls and clone size are taken from that table; D and trimming were inferred from the DNA. The sample table shows about 81,000 clones, and around 88% are seen once. More than 4.5% of the sample is held by the ten biggest clonotypes.

The sequence came from a woman aged 80 or older with acute or convalescent COVID-19. What was sequenced was peripheral blood. The V and J segments used are TRBV18 and TRBJ2-2; TRBD1 is perhaps the D gene, given 6 matching bases. The bases are TGTGCCAGCTCACGGACAGACGGGGAGCTGTTTTTT. Translation gives CASSRTDGELFF.